This TCR beta chain was sequenced during a study of radiotherapy plus CTLA-4 blockade in lung cancer. Across the whole study: Disease control was seen in about 30% of patients, objective responses in about 18%. Whole-study results and caveats: Early clone dynamics of blood T cells, plus interferon-beta, reportedly predicted response best. In blood, after radiotherapy plus ipilimumab, tumor-derived TCR clones expanded.

After removal of 0 bases from V and 6 bases from J, the junction contained 4 bases not matched to a gene. From germline, CDR1 is SGHNT and CDR2 YYREEE (reference sequence). The CDR3 has 15 amino acids. Participants had chemo-refractory metastatic non-small-cell lung cancer and were treated with focal radiation plus ipilimumab CTLA-4 blockade. Concerning this clone: Its antigen remains unknown.

Sequenced by immunoSEQ multiplex PCR; TCRdb stores in-frame clones only, minus some. The sample lists 95,000 to 150,000 clones, 85% to 90% occurring once. Material: peripheral blood, obtained from a patient treated with radiotherapy plus ipilimumab. The receptor was isolated from a human donor with non-small cell lung cancer that progressed on radiotherapy plus ipilimumab. The chain recombines TRBV5-4 with TRBJ2-1, with 9 bases identical to TRBD1. CDR3 protein: CASSLDLGQGNEQFF. The CDR3 nucleotides read TGTGCCAGCAGCTTGGATTTGGGACAGGGCAATGAGCAGTTCTTC.